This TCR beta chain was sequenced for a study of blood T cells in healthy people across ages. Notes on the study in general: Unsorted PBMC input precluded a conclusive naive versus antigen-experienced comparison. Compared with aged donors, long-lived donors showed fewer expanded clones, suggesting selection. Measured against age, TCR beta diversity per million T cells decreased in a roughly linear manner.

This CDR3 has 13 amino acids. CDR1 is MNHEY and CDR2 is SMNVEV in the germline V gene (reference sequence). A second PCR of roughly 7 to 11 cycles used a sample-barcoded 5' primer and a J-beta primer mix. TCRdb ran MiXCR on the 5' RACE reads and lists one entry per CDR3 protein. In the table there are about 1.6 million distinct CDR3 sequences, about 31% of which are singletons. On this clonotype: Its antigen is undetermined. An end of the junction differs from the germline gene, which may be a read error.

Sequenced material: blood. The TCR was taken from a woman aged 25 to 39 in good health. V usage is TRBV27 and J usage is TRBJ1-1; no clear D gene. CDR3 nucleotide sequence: TGTGCCGGCAGTTTTGGGTTGGGCACTGAAGCTTTCTTT. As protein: CAGSFGLGTEAFF.